This T cell receptor beta chain was found in a study of CD4 T cells in relation to SARS-CoV-2 and coronaviruses (dated by TCRdb to the early 2020s). Notes on the research overall: In the ViraFEST assay, PBMCs were cultured with antigen for roughly 11 days, after which TCR beta CDR3s were sequenced to identify antigen-specific clonal expansions. An HIV-1 Nef peptide pool or a no-peptide culture served as the negative reference condition. Patient-derived lymphoblastoid cell lines were used to map the HLA restriction of shared crossreactive spike epitopes. The study assessed, at the TCR clonotype level, memory CD4+ T cell crossreactivity between SARS-CoV-2 and common cold coronavirus spike proteins. The Adaptive Biotechnologies TCR-sequencing kit was used to sequence samples from a few pre-COVID donors and the naive versus memory experiments, whereas other data were Illumina-based. For other donors in the study, expansion assays were sequenced with a different, Illumina-based TCR-beta assay. Study-level results and caveats: Roughly 64% of donors had memory CD4+ clonotypes that crossrecognized SARS-CoV-2 and at least one common cold coronavirus spike. The study was constrained by small numbers of patients and of tested TCRs. Pre-pandemic and post-infection samples were not both contributed by any donor, so tracing of the source of pre-existing responses was limited. Because the crossreactivity analysis focused on spike protein, crossreactivity against other viral proteins was not assessed. Significantly weaker SARS-CoV-2-driven expansion was shown by crossreactive clones than by monoreactive clones, consistent with antigenic imprinting.

CD4+ T cells from unexposed donors were collected before the COVID-19 pandemic (2011-2018). Following 10 days of culture, the EasySep CD4+ T cell isolation kit was used to isolate CD4+ T cells. Unexposed donor CD4+ T cells were tested for reactivity to SARS-CoV-2 S and N and four common cold coronavirus spike pools, as cell number allowed. Each well received two million PBMCs, cultured in IMDM supplemented with approximately 5.3% human AB serum and around 10 IU/ml IL-2. Half of the culture medium was replaced with fresh IL-2-containing medium on days 3 and 7. In general, every peptide culture condition was set up in three replicate wells. Leukapheresis product for the unexposed donors was bought commercially. PBMCs were isolated from leukapheresis product or whole blood by Ficoll-Paque PLUS gradient centrifugation. PBMCs were either cryopreserved at -140°C or used fresh in the expansion assay. The QIAamp Micro DNA Kit was used to extract genomic DNA from the CD4+ T cells.

Receptors were amplified or captured by the immunoSEQ multiplex PCR assay. From the authors' description of their analysis: During preprocessing, nonproductive sequences were removed, as were CDR3s that did not start with C, did not end with F or W, or were shorter than 7 amino acids. Antigen-specific clonotypes were called with the MANAFEST web app on the basis of expansion relative to the reference and to other culture wells. To be counted as positive, a clone had to show significant expansion compared with the reference culture, at an FDR below 0.05, in 2 of 3 replicate wells. Positive clones also required significant expansion versus all other tandem wells and an odds ratio above 5. Pairwise Levenshtein distance, computed with the stringdist R package after three terminal residues were trimmed from each end, was used as the measure of CDR3 homology. TCRdb limited this immuneACCESS table to in-frame rearrangements with V and J called. A share of clones is missing; checked studies link under half to unresolved V genes, and the rest is unexplained. V, J and clone size derive from that table, while D and trimming were established from the DNA sequence. This sample lists 17,000 or so clones; about 70% were detected once. Around 28% of the sample lies in the top ten.

The table lists this clone with a few counts. Its antigen has not been determined. No base-level quality is on record; no much larger clone is a single base apart. The CDR3 runs 14 residues from the cysteine to the phenylalanine. Only the CDR3 part of the read is kept: 42 bases, read in frame from the first base. V is clipped by 5 bases and J by 4 bases, and the sequence between their germline boundaries is 13 bases long. Based on the germline V gene (reference sequence), the CDR1 and CDR2 sequences are SEHNR and FQNEAQ. The receptor chain draws on TRBV7-9 and TRBJ2-3; TRBD2 is possibly the D segment (6 matching bases). The clonotype comes from a human donor in good health. Sequencing input: CD4+ T cells from PBMCs, cultured in vitro. The sequence in DNA is TGTGCCAGCAGCCAGACTAGTATTCCAGATACGCAGTATTTT. It is translated as CASSQTSIPDTQYF.